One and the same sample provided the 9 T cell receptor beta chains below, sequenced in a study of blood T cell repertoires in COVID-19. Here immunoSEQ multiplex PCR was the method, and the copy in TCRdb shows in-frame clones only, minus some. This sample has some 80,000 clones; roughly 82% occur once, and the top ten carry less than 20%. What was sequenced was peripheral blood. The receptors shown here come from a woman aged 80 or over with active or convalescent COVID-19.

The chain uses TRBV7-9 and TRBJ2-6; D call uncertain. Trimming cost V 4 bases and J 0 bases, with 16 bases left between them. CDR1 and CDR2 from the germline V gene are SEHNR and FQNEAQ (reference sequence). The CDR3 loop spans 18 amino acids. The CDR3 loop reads CASSSSLTRTSGANVLTF. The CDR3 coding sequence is TGTGCCAGCAGCTCTTCGTTGACACGAACCTCTGGGGCCAACGTCCTGACTTTC.

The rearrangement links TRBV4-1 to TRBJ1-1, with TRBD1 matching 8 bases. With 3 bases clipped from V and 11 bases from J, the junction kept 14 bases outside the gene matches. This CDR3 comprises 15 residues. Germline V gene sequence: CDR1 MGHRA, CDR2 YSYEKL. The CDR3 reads CASSQEGGRTGRAFF. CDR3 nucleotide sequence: TGCGCCAGCAGCCAGGAGGGGGGAAGGACAGGGCGGGCTTTCTTT.

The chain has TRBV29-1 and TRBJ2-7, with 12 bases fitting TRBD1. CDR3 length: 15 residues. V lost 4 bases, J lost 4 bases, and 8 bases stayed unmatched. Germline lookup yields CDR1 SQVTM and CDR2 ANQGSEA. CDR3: CSVATGTGGLYEQYF. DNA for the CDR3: TGCAGCGTTGCGACCGGGACAGGGGGCCTATACGAGCAGTACTTC.

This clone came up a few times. CDR3 nucleotide sequence: TGTGCCAGCAGTTACTCTCCGACAGGGGGATACAATGAGCAGTTCTTC. It encodes CASSYSPTGGYNEQFF. This chain uses TRBV6-5 with TRBJ2-1, with TRBD1 identical over 9 bases. Per germline, CDR1 MNHEY and CDR2 SVGAGI. The CDR3 consists of 16 residues. The V gene end was trimmed by 0 bases and the J gene end by 4 bases; junction bases not matched to a gene: 4.

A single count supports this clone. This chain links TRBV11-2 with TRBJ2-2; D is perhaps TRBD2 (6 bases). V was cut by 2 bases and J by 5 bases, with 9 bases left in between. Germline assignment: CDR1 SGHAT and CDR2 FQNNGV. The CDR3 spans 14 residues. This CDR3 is CASSLRAGTGELFF. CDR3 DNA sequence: TGTGCCAGCAGCTTAAGGGCGGGAACCGGGGAGCTGTTTTTT.

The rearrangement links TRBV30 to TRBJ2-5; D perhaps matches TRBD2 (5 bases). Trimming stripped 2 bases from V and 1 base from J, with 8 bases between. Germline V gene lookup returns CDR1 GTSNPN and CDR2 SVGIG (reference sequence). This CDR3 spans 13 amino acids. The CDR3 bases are TGTGCCTGGAGTCGGGGTTCCCAAGAGACCCAGTACTTC. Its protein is CAWSRGSQETQYF.

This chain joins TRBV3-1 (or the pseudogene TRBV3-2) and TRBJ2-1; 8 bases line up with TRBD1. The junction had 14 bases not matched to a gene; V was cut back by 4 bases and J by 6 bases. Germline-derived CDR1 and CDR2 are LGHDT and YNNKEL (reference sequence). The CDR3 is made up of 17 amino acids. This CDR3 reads CASSRGPGGRGGNEQFF. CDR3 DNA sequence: TGTGCCAGCAGCCGGGGGCCAGGGGGCCGAGGGGGCAATGAGCAGTTCTTC.

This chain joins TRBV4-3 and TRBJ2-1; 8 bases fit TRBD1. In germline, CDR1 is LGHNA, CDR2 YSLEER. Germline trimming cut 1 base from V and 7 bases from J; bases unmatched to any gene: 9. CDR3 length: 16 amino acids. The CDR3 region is CASSQAPGQERNEQFF. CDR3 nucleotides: TGCGCCAGCAGCCAAGCCCCGGGACAGGAAAGAAATGAGCAGTTCTTC.

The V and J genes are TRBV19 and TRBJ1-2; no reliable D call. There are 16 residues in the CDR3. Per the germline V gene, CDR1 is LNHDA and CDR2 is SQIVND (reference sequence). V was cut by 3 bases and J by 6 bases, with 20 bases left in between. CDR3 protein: CASSIAGISPTDGYTF. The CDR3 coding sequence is TGTGCCAGTAGTATTGCCGGGATTTCCCCCACCGATGGCTACACCTTC.